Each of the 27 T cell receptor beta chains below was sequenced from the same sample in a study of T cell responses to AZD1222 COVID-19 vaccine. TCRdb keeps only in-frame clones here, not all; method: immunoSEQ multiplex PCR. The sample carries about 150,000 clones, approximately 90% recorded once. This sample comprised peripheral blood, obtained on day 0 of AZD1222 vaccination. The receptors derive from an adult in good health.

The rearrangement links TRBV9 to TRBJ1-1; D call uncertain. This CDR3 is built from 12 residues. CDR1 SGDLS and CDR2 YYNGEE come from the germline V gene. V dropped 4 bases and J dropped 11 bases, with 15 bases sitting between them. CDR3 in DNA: TGTGCCAGCAGCCCCCAAGATTCGGGCGCTTTCTTT. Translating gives CASSPQDSGAFF. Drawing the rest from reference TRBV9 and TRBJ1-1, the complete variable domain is DSGVTQTPKHLITATGQRVTLRCSPRSGDLSVYWYQQSLDQGLQFLIQYYNGEERAKGNILERFSAQQFPDLHSELNLSSLELGDSALYFCASSPQDSGAFFGQGTRLTVV.

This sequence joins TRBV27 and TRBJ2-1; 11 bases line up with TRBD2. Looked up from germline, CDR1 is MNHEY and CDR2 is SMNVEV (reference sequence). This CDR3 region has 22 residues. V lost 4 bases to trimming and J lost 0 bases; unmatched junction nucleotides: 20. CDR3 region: CASSSGLADSHKPLRSYNEQFF. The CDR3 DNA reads TGTGCCAGCAGTTCGGGACTAGCGGACTCTCATAAACCGTTACGCTCCTACAATGAGCAGTTCTTC.

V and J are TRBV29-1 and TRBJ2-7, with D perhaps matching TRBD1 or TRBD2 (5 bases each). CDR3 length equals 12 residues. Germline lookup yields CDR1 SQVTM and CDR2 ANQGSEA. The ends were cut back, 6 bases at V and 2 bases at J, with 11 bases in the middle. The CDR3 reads CSVWGTPYEQYF. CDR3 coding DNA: TGCAGCGTCTGGGGGACCCCCTACGAGCAGTACTTC.

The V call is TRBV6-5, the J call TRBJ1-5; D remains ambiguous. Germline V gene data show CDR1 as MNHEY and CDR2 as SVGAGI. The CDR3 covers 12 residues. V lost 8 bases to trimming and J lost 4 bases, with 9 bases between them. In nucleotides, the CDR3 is TGTGCCAGCGTTAGCAGAAATCAGCCCCAGCATTTT. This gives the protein CASVSRNQPQHF.

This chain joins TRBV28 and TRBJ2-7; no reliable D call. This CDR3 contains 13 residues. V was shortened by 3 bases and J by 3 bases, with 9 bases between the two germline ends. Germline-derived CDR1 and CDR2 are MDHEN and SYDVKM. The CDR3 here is CASSFSPYYEQYF. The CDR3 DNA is TGTGCCAGCAGTTTCAGTCCTTACTACGAGCAGTACTTC.

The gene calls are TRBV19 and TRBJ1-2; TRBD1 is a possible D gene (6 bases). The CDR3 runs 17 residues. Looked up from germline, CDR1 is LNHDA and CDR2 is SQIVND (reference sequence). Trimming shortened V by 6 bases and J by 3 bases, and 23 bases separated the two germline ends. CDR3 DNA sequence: TGTGCCAGTAGATTAAGGCAAATACCCGGGACACACTATGGCTACACCTTC. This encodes CASRLRQIPGTHYGYTF. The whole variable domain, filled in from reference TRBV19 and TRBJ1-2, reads DGGITQSPKYLFRKEGQNVTLSCEQNLNHDAMYWYRQDPGQGLRLIYYSQIVNDFQKGDIAEGYSVSREKKESFPLTVTSAQKNPTAFYLCASRLRQIPGTHYGYTFGSGTRLTVV.

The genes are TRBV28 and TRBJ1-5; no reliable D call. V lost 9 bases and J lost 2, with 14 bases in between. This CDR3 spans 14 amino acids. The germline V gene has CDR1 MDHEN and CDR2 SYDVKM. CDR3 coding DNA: TGTGCCAGTGAAAAGTCGTATGGCAATCAGCCCCAGCATTTT. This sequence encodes CASEKSYGNQPQHF.

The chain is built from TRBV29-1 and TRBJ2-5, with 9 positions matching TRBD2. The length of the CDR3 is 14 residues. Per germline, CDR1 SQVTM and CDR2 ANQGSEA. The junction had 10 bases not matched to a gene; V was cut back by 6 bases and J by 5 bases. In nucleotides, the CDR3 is TGCAGCGTGGCGGTTAGCGGGAGAATGGAGACCCAGTACTTC. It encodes CSVAVSGRMETQYF. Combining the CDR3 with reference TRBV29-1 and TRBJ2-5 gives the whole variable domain SAVISQKPSRDICQRGTSLTIQCQVDSQVTMMFWYRQQPGQSLTLIATANQGSEATYESGFVIDKFPISRPNLTFSTLTVSNMSPEDSSIYLCSVAVSGRMETQYFGPGTRLLVL.

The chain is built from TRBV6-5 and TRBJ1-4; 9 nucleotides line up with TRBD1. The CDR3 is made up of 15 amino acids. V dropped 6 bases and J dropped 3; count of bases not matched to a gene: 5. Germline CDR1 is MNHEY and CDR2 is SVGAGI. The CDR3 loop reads CASSYRGLANEKLFF. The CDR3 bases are TGTGCCAGCAGCTACAGGGGGCTGGCTAATGAAAAACTGTTTTTT.

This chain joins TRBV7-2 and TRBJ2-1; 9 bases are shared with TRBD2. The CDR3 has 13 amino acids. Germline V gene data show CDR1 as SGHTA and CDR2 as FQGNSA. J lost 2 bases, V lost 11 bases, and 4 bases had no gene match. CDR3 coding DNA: TGTGCCTTAGCGGGAGACCCCTACAATGAGCAGTTCTTC. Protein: CALAGDPYNEQFF.

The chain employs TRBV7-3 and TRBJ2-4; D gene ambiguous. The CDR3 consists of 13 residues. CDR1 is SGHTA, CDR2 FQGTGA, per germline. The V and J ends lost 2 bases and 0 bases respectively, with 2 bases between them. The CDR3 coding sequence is TGTGCCAGCAGCTTATTAGCCAAAAACATTCAGTACTTC. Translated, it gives CASSLLAKNIQYF.

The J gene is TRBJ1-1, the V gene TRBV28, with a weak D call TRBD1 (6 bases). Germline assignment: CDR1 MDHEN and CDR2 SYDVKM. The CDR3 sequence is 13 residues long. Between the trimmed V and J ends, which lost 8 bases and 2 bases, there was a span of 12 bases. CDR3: CASRGTTNTEAFF. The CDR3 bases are TGTGCCAGCCGTGGGACAACAAACACTGAAGCTTTCTTT.

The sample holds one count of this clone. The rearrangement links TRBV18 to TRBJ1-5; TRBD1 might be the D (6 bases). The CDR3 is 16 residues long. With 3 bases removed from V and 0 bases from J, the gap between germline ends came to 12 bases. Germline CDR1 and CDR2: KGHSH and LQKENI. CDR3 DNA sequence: TGTGCCAGCTCACCCAGGACAGCACATAGCAATCAGCCCCAGCATTTT. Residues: CASSPRTAHSNQPQHF.

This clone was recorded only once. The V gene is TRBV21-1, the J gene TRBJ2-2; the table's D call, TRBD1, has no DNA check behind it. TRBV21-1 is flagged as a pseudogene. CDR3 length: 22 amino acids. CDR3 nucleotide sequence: TGTGCCAGCAGCAAAGTTATGCGGCCGGGACAGGGGTACCTCGGGAACACCGGGGAGCTGTTTTTT. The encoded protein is CASSKVMRPGQGYLGNTGELFF.

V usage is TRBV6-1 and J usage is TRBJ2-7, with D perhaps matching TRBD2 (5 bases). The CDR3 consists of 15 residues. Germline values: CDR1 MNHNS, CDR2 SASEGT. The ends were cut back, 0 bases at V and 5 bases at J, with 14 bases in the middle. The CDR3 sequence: CASSEAPGSVDEQYF. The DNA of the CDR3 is TGTGCCAGCAGTGAAGCGCCTGGGAGCGTCGACGAGCAGTACTTC.

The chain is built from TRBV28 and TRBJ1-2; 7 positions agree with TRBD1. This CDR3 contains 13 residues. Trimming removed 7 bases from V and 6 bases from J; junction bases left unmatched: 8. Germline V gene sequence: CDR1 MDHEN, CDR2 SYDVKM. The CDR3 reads CASIRQGDNGYTF. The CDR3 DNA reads TGTGCCAGCATCAGGCAGGGGGATAATGGCTACACCTTC.

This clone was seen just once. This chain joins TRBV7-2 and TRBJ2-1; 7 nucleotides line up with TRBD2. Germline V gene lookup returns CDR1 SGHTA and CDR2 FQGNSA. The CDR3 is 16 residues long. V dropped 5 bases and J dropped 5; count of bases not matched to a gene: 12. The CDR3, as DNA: TGTGCCAGCAGCCCTACTAGCGCGAGTTCCAACAATGAGCAGTTCTTC. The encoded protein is CASSPTSASSNNEQFF. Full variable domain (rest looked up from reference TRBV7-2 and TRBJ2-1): GAGVSQSPSNKVTEKGKDVELRCDPISGHTALYWYRQSLGQGLEFLIYFQGNSAPDKSGLPSDRFSAERTGGSVSTLTIQRTQQEDSAVYLCASSPTSASSNNEQFFGPGTRLTVL.

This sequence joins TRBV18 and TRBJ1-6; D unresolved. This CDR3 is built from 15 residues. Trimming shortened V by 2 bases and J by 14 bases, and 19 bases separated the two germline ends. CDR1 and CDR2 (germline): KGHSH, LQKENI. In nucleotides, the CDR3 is TGTGCCAGCTCACCAATGAGACGGTCTAACGATTCCCTCCACTTT. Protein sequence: CASSPMRRSNDSLHF.

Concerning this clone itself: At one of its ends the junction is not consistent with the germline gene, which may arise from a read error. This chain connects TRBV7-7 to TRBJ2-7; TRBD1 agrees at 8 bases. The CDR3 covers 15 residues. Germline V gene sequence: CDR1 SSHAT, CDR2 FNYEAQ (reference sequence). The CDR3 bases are TGTGCTAGCAGCTACGGACAGGGCCCGGGGTCGGAGCAGTACTTC. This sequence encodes CASSYGQGPGSEQYF.

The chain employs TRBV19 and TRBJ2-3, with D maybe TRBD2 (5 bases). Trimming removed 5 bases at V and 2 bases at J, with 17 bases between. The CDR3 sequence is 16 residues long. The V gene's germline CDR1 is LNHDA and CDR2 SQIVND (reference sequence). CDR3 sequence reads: CASSPRLGGSTDTQYF. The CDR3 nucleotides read TGTGCCAGTAGTCCAAGACTCGGAGGATCCACAGATACGCAGTATTTT.

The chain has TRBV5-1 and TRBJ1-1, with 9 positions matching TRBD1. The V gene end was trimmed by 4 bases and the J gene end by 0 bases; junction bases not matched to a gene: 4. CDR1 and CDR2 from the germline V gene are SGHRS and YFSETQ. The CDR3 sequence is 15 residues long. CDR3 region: CASSDRGALNTEAFF. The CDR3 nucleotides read TGCGCCAGCAGCGACAGGGGGGCCCTGAACACTGAAGCTTTCTTT.

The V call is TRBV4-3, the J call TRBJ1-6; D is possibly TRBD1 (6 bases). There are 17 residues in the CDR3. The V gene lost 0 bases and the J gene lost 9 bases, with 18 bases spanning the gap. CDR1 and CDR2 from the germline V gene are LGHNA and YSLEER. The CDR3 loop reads CASSQERHRAKGSPLHF. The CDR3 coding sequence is TGCGCCAGCAGCCAAGAAAGGCACAGGGCAAAAGGTTCACCCCTCCACTTT.

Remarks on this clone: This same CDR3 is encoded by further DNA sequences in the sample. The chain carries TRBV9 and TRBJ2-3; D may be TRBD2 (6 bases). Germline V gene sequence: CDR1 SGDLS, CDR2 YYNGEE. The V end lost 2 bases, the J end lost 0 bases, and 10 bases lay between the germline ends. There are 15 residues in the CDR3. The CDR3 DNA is TGTGCCAGCAGCGTCGGTAGCGGAAGCACAGATACGCAGTATTTT. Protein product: CASSVGSGSTDTQYF.

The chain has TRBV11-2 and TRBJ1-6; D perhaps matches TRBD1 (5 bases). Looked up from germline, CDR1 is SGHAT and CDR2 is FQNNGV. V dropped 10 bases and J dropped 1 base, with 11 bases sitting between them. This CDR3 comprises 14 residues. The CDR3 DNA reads TGTGCCACATCTGGGGGGTCCTATAATTCACCCCTCCACTTT. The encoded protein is CATSGGSYNSPLHF.

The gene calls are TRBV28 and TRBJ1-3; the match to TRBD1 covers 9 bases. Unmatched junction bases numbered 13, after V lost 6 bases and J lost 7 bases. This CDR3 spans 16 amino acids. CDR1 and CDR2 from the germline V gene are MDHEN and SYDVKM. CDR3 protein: CASSPIGQGLRNTIYF. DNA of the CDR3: TGTGCCAGCAGCCCGATCGGACAGGGGTTGCGGAACACCATATATTTT.

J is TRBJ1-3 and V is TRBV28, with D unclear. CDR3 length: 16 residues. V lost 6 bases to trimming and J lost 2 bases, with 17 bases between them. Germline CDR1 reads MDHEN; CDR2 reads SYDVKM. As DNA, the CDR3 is TGTGCCAGCAGCTCGCCGCTTGTAGGGACTGGAAACACCATATATTTT. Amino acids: CASSSPLVGTGNTIYF.

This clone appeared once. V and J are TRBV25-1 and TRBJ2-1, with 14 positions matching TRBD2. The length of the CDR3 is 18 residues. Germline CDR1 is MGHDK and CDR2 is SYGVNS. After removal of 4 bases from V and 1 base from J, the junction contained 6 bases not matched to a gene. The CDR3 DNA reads TGTGCCAGCAGTGGGGGACTAGCGGGAGTAGTATCCTACAATGAGCAGTTCTTC. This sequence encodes CASSGGLAGVVSYNEQFF.